This T cell receptor beta chain stems from a study of response to subunit inactivated influenza vaccine. Broader study findings: Researchers suggested that each seasonal influenza vaccination recruits few new T cells.

This clonotype has just a few counts. Its antigen is unidentified. TCRdb analysed the RT-PCR reads with MiXCR anew, one entry per CDR3 protein. The sample holds some 850,000 distinct CDR3 sequences, approximately 17% seen once. CDR1 is MDHEN, CDR2 SYDVKM, per germline. Trimming removed 5 bases from V and 7 bases from J; junction bases left unmatched: 4. CDR3 size: 12 residues. The source of this sequence is a man aged 50 to 59 who received an inactivated influenza vaccine. Source: PBMCs from blood, taken roughly 5 days after vaccination. The J gene is TRBJ2-7, the V gene TRBV28; 8 bases are shared with TRBD2. CDR3 protein: CASSREGWEQYF. The CDR3 DNA reads as TGTGCCAGCAGTCGGGAGGGATGGGAGCAGTACTTC.